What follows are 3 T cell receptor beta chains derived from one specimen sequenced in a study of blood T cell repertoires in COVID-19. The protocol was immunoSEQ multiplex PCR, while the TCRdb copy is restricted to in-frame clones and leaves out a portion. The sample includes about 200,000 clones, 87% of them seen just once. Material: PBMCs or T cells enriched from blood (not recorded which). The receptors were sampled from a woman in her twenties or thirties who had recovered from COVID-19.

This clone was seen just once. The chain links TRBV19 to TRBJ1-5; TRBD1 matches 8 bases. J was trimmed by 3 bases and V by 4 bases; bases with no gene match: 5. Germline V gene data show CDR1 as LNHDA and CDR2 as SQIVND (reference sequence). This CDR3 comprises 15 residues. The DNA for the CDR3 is TGTGCCAGTAGTACAGGGGGCCTCGTCAATCAGCCCCAGCATTTT. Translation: CASSTGGLVNQPQHF.

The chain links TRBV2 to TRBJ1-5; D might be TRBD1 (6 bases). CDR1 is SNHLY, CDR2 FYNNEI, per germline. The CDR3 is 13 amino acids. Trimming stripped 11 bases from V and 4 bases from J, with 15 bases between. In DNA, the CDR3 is TGTGCCGGCGCCCCGGACAGAAATCAGCCCCAGCATTTT. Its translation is CAGAPDRNQPQHF.

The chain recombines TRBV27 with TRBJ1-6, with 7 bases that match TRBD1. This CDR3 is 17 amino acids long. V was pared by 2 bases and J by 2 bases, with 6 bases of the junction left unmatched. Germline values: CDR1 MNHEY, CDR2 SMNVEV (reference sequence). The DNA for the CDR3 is TGTGCCAGCAGTTTACACCGGGACAGAGCCTATAATTCACCCCTCCACTTT. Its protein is CASSLHRDRAYNSPLHF.